This TCR beta chain was sequenced in a study of tumor-infiltrating lymphocytes in localized non-small cell lung cancer. In the study overall: Several tumor histologies, both smoking statuses, and some post-neoadjuvant chemotherapy samples were included. Tumor tissue and non-adjacent uninvolved lung came from each patient.

General study points: Immunotypes IM1 and IM2 had similar TCR-derived T-cell fractions.

With V trimmed by 1 base and J by 6 bases, 2 bases remained unmatched. The germline gives CDR1 SGHRS, CDR2 YFSETQ. The CDR3 consists of 14 residues. In the case of this clone: Its specificity is not known.

Assay used: immunoSEQ multiplex PCR; TCRdb lists only in-frame clones, some missing. Of over 10,000 clones listed, around 74% are singletons. This clonotype was obtained from a human donor with non-small cell lung cancer. The sequencing sample was made of uninvolved lung tissue not adjacent to the tumor. This chain connects TRBV5-1 to TRBJ1-4; 8 bases match TRBD1. The CDR3 DNA follows: TGCGCCAGCAGCTTGCAGGGGGCTGATGAAAAACTGTTTTTT. It translates to CASSLQGADEKLFF.